Each of the 8 T cell receptor beta chains below was sequenced from the same sample in a study of blood T cell repertoires in COVID-19. Assay used: immunoSEQ multiplex PCR; TCRdb lists only in-frame clones, some missing. Among about 220,000 clones listed, 84% were seen once. Specimen: peripheral blood. The receptors were sampled from a woman between 55 and 75 years old who had recovered from COVID-19.

This clone was seen only once. J is TRBJ1-1 and V is TRBV7-9; D remains ambiguous. Per germline, CDR1 SEHNR and CDR2 FQNEAQ (reference sequence). Trimming pared 4 bases from V and 0 bases from J, leaving 6 bases between. The CDR3 has 13 amino acids. The CDR3 loop is CASSYQVNTEAFF. The CDR3 DNA sequence: TGTGCCAGCAGCTACCAGGTGAACACTGAAGCTTTCTTT.

V is TRBV2 and J is TRBJ2-1; no definite D call. The CDR3 has 15 residues. Germline V CDR1 and CDR2: SNHLY, FYNNEI. V was clipped by 2 bases and J by 0 bases, with 8 bases between them. CDR3 sequence (DNA): TGTGCCAGCAGTGAAAAGGAGAGCTCCTACAATGAGCAGTTCTTC. Its protein is CASSEKESSYNEQFF.

V usage is TRBV20-1 and J usage is TRBJ2-3; D not certain. The CDR3 is 12 residues long. With 3 bases removed from V and 2 bases from J, the gap between germline ends came to 6 bases. Germline V gene sequence: CDR1 DFQATT, CDR2 SNEGSKA (reference sequence). CDR3 coding DNA: TGCAGTGCTAGTTCTTACACAGATACGCAGTATTTT. As protein: CSASSYTDTQYF.

This clone was found a few times. The rearrangement joins TRBV4-2 to TRBJ2-7, with D perhaps TRBD1 (6 bases). V was shortened by 0 bases and J by 2 bases, with 14 bases between the two germline ends. CDR3 length equals 16 residues. Germline CDR1 reads LGHNA; CDR2 reads YNFKEQ. CDR3 residues: CASSQDLNGGAYEQYF. The CDR3 DNA follows: TGTGCCAGCAGCCAAGATCTAAATGGGGGCGCCTACGAGCAGTACTTC.

In nucleotides, the CDR3 is TGCAGTGCTAGTGGGCCAAACACTGAAGCTTTCTTT. Protein product: CSASGPNTEAFF. The chain joins TRBV20-1 to TRBJ1-1, with D unclear. V was clipped by 3 bases and J by 2 bases, with 7 bases between them. The V gene's germline CDR1 is DFQATT and CDR2 SNEGSKA (reference sequence). This CDR3 has 12 amino acids.

The chain carries TRBV5-6 and TRBJ1-1; a weak D match, TRBD1 (6 bases). The CDR3 runs 13 residues. V was cut by 4 bases and J by 7 bases, with 14 bases left in between. The V gene's germline CDR1 is SGHDT and CDR2 YYEEEE. The CDR3 DNA sequence: TGTGCCAGCAGCACCTTTCGGACAGATGAAGCTTTCTTT. Its protein is CASSTFRTDEAFF.

This sequence joins TRBV2 and TRBJ2-2; 16 bases are shared with TRBD2. Germline CDR1 and CDR2: SNHLY and FYNNEI. Trimming removed 6 bases from V and 5 bases from J; junction bases left unmatched: 15. The CDR3 has 20 amino acids. The CDR3 loop is CASRDLPGLAGGLDTGELFF. The CDR3 coding sequence is TGTGCCAGCAGAGACCTTCCGGGACTAGCGGGGGGGCTCGATACCGGGGAGCTGTTTTTT.

The chain has TRBV18 and TRBJ2-7; D is perhaps TRBD1 (6 bases). The length of the CDR3 is 14 residues. Trimming shortened V by 1 base and J by 1 base, and 8 bases separated the two germline ends. Germline lookup yields CDR1 KGHSH and CDR2 LQKENI. The CDR3 reads CASSPQGVSYEQYF. CDR3 nucleotide sequence: TGTGCCAGCTCACCACAGGGGGTATCCTACGAGCAGTACTTC.